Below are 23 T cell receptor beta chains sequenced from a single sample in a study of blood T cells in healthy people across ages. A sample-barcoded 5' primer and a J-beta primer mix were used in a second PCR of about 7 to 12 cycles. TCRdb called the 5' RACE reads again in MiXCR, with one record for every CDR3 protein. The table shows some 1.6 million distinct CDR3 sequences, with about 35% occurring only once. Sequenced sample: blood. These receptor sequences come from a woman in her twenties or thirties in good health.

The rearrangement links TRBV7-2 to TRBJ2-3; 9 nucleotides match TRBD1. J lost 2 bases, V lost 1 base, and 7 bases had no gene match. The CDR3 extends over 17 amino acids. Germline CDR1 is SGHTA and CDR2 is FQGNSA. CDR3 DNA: TGTGCCAGCAGCTTAGGGTGGGACAGGGACTCCACAGATACGCAGTATTTT. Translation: CASSLGWDRDSTDTQYF. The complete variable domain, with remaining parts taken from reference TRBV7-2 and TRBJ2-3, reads GAGVSQSPSNKVTEKGKDVELRCDPISGHTALYWYRQSLGQGLEFLIYFQGNSAPDKSGLPSDRFSAERTGGSVSTLTIQRTQQEDSAVYLCASSLGWDRDSTDTQYFGPGTRLTVL.

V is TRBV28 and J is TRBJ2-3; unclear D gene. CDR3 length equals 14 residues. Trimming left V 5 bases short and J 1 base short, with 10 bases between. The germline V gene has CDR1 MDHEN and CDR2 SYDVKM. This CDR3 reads CASSLGYGTDTQYF. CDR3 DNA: TGTGCCAGCAGTCTCGGGTACGGCACAGATACGCAGTATTTT.

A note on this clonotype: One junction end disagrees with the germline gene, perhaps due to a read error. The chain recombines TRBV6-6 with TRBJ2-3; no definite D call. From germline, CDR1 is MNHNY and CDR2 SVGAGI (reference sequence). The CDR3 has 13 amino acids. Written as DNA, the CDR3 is TGTGCCGGCAGTTCTAATAGCCCGGATACGCAGTATTTT. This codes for CAGSSNSPDTQYF.

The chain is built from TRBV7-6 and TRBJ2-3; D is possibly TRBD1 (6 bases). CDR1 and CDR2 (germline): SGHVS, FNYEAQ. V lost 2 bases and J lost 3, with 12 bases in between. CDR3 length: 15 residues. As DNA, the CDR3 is TGTGCCAGCAGCTTAATGCAGGGGTGGACAGATACGCAGTATTTT. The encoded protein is CASSLMQGWTDTQYF. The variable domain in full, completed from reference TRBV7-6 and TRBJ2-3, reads GAGVSQSPRYKVTKRGQDVALRCDPISGHVSLYWYRQALGQGPEFLTYFNYEAQQDKSGLPNDRFSAERPEGSISTLTIQRTEQRDSAMYRCASSLMQGWTDTQYFGPGTRLTVL.

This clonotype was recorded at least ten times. DNA for the CDR3: TGCAGCGTTGCACAGACGCATGGCTACACCTTC. Protein: CSVAQTHGYTF. The genes are TRBV29-1 and TRBJ1-2; D call uncertain. Looked up from germline, CDR1 is SQVTM and CDR2 is ANQGSEA. The CDR3 is made up of 11 amino acids. V was clipped by 4 bases and J by 6 bases, with 9 bases between them.

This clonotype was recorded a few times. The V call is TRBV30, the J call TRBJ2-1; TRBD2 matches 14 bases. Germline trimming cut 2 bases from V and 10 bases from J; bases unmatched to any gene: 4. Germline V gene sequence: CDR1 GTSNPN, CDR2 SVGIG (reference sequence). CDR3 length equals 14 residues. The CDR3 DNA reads TGTGCCTGGAGTACGGGACTAGCGGGAGAAGAGCAGTTCTTC. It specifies CAWSTGLAGEEQFF.

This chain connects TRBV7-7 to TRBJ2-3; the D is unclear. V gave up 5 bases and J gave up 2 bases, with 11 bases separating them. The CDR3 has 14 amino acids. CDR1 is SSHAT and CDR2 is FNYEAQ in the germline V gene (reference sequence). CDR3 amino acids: CASSLNGFTDTQYF. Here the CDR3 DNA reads TGTGCCAGCAGCCTGAATGGATTCACAGATACGCAGTATTTT.

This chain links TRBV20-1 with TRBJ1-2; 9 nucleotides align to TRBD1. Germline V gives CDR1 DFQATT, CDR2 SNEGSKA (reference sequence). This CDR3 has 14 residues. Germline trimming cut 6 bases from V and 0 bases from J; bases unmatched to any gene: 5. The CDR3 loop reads CSALRQGANYGYTF. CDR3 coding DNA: TGCAGTGCCCTCAGACAGGGGGCTAACTATGGCTACACCTTC.

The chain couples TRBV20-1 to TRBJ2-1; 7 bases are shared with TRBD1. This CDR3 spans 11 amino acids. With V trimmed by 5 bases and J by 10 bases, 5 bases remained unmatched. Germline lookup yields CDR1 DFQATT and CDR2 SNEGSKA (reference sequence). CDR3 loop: CSAQTGNEQFF. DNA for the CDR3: TGCAGTGCTCAGACAGGGAACGAGCAGTTCTTC.

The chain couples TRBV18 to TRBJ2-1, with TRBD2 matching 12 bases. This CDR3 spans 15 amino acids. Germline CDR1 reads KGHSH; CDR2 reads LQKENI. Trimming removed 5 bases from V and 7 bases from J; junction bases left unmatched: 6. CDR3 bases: TGTGCCAGCTCATCCATACTAGCGGGGGGTAATGAGCAGTTCTTC. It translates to CASSSILAGGNEQFF.

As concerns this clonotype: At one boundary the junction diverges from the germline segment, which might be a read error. The CDR3 region has the DNA TGTGCCAGCAGCTTAGAGGGTTACTTAGCCAAAAGCATTCAGTACTTC. It encodes CASSLEGYLAKSIQYF. The rearrangement links TRBV11-1 to TRBJ2-4; D not certain. Germline V lookup: CDR1 SGHAT, CDR2 FQDESV (reference sequence). The CDR3 extends over 16 amino acids.

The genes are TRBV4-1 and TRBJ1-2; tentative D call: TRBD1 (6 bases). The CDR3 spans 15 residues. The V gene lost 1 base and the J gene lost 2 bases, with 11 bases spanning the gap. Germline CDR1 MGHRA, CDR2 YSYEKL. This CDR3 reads CASSQGGLINYGYTF. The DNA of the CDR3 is TGCGCCAGCAGCCAAGGGGGGCTAATCAACTATGGCTACACCTTC.

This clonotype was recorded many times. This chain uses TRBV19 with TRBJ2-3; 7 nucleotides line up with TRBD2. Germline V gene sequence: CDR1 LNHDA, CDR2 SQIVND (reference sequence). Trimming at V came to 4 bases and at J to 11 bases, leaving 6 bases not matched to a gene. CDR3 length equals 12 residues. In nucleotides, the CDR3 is TGTGCCAGTAGTACCGGCGCGGGAGAGCAGTATTTT. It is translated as CASSTGAGEQYF.

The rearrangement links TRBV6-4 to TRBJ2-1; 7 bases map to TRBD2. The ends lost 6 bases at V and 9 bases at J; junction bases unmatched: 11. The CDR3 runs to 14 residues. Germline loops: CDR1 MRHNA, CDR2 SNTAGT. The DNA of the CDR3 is TGTGCCAGCAGCTGGGATGGGAGGGCGGGTGAGCAGTTCTTC. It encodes CASSWDGRAGEQFF.

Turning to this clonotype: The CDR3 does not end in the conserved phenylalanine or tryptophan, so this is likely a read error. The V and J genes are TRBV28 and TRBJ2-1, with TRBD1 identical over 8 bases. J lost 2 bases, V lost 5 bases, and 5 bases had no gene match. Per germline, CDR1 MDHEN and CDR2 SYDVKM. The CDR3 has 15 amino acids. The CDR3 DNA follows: TGTGCCAGCAGTCCGACAGGGGAAACCTACAATGAGCAGTTCTCC. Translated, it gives CASSPTGETYNEQFS.

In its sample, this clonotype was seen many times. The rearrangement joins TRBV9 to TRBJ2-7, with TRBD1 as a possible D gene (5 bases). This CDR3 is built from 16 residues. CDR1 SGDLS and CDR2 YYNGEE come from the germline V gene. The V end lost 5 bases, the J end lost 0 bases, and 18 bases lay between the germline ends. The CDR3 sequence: CASSANPGSSSYEQYF. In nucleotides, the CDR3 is TGTGCCAGCAGTGCAAATCCAGGGTCGAGCTCCTACGAGCAGTACTTC.

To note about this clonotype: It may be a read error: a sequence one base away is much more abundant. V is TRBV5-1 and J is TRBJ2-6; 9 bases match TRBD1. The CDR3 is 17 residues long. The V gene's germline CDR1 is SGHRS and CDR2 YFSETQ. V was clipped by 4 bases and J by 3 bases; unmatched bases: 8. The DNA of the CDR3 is TGCGCCAGCAGCCTCGGGGGACAGGGCTATGGGGCCAACGTCCTGACTTTC. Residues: CASSLGGQGYGANVLTF.

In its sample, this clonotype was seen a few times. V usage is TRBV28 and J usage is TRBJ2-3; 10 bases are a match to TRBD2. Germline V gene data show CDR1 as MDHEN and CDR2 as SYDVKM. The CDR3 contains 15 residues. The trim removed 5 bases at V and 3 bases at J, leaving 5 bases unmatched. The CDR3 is CASSLAGVRTDTQYF. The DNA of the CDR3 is TGTGCCAGCAGTCTAGCGGGAGTCAGGACAGATACGCAGTATTTT.

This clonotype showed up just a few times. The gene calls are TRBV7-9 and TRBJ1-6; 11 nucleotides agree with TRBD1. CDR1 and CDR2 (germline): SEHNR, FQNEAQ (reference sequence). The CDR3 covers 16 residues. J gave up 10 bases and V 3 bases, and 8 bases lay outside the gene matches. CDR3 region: CASSFLPGQGDSPLHF. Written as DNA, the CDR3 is TGTGCCAGCAGCTTTCTACCGGGACAGGGGGACTCACCCCTCCACTTT.

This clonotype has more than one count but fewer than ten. The CDR3 region has the DNA TGTGCCAGCAGCGCAAGGGGTAAAGAGACCCAGTACTTC. As protein: CASSARGKETQYF. The V and J genes are TRBV9 and TRBJ2-5, with D possibly TRBD1 on 5 matching bases. The germline CDR1 and CDR2 sequences are SGDLS and YYNGEE. V was cut by 3 bases and J by 3 bases, with 9 bases left in between. The CDR3 extends over 13 amino acids.

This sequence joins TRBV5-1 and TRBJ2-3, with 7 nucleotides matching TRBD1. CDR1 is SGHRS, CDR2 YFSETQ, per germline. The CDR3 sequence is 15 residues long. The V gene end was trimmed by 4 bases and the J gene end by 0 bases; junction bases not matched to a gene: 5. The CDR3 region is CASSQGQPSTDTQYF. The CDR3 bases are TGCGCCAGCAGCCAGGGACAGCCTAGCACAGATACGCAGTATTTT.

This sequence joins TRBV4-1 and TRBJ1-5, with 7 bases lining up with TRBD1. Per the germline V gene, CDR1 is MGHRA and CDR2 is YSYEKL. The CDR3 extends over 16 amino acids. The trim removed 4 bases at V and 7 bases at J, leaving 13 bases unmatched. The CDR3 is CASSRNAGGKPQPQHF. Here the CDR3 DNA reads TGCGCCAGCAGCCGAAACGCAGGGGGTAAGCCGCAGCCCCAGCATTTT.

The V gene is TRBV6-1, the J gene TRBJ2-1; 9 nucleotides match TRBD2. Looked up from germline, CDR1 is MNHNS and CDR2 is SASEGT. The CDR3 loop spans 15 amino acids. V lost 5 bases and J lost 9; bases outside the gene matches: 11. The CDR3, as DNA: TGTGCCAGCAGTCCCACTGGCGGGAGGGACGGTGAGCAGTTCTTC. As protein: CASSPTGGRDGEQFF.